The 20 T cell receptor beta chains in this list originate from one sample, sequenced in a study of spatial heterogeneity in lung cancer. TCRdb reprocessed the 5' RACE reads via MiXCR and lists one record per CDR3 protein. The table shows about 13,000 distinct CDR3 sequences, with 4% to 5.5% occurring only once. Time point given: sample taken at primary tumor resection. Antigens of these TCRs are unknown. General observations from the study: Mutation tallies in tumors tracked expanded intratumoral alpha and beta TCR counts.

The sequenced sample was lung tumor tissue, obtained at surgery. The receptor source for this set is a male donor with early-stage non-small cell lung cancer.

This clonotype was counted ten times or more. This beta chain turned up in a library designed for alpha chains; as an off-target read, its abundance says little. V usage is TRBV6-2 or TRBV6-3 and J usage is TRBJ2-1; 8 positions match TRBD2. This CDR3 spans 16 amino acids. Germline V gene lookup returns CDR1 MNHEY and CDR2 SVGEGT. The ends lost 6 bases at V and 3 bases at J; junction bases unmatched: 10. In DNA form, the CDR3 reads TGTGCCAGCAGAGTGTTTCTAGCGGGTCTCTACAATGAGCAGTTCTTC. Translation: CASRVFLAGLYNEQFF.

Notes on this clonotype: The library was prepared for alpha chains; this beta chain is a stray read, so its frequency means little. The CDR3 reads CASSLMGGRDQPQHF. The CDR3 DNA reads as TGTGCCAGCAGCTTGATGGGGGGGCGAGATCAGCCCCAGCATTTT. The V call is TRBV5-8, the J call TRBJ1-5; TRBD1 is a possible D gene (6 bases). Per germline, CDR1 SGHTS and CDR2 YDEGEE. The CDR3 covers 15 residues. Trimming pared 1 base from V and 5 bases from J, leaving 13 bases between.

Many counts were recorded for this clonotype. This beta chain lies outside the target of a library built for alpha chains; its clone size means little. The gene calls are TRBV4-1 and TRBJ1-1; D not certain. CDR3 size: 15 residues. Germline loops: CDR1 MGHRA, CDR2 YSYEKL. Trimming removed 0 bases at V and 7 bases at J, with 15 bases between. The CDR3 DNA is TGCGCCAGCAGCCAAGAATTCAGTCGCCGGGATGAAGCTTTCTTT. Amino acids: CASSQEFSRRDEAFF.

This clonotype was detected many times. Because the library targeted alpha chains, this beta chain is an off-target read whose size means little. The rearrangement links TRBV5-1 to TRBJ2-2; maybe TRBD2 (5 bases). The V end was cut by 1 base, the J end by 4 bases, with 8 bases between. The CDR3 is made up of 14 amino acids. From germline, CDR1 is SGHRS and CDR2 YFSETQ. CDR3 region: CASSLTGSTGELFF. The CDR3, as DNA: TGCGCCAGCAGCTTGACGGGAAGCACCGGGGAGCTGTTTTTT.

This clonotype has ten or more counts. Because this beta chain is a stray read in a library intended to capture alpha chains, its abundance should not be given much weight. The chain employs TRBV12-3 or TRBV12-4 and TRBJ2-3; TRBD2 aligns across 11 bases. The length of the CDR3 is 15 residues. With V trimmed by 5 bases and J by 9 bases, 10 bases remained unmatched. In DNA, the CDR3 is TGTGCCAGCAGTCCTCGTAGCGGGGGGGCCTCGACGCAGTATTTT. Its protein is CASSPRSGGASTQYF.

Ten or more counts support this clonotype. With the library built for alpha chains, this beta chain is off target and its frequency is not meaningful. This sequence joins TRBV28 and TRBJ2-7; D is possibly TRBD1 or TRBD2 (6 bases each). Deletions cut 3 bases from V and 6 bases from J, with 18 bases between. CDR1 and CDR2 (germline): MDHEN, SYDVKM. The CDR3 loop spans 15 amino acids. The CDR3 DNA reads as TGTGCCAGCAGTTTTAATGGAGGGGGTCCGGTCGAGCAGTACTTC. This translates into CASSFNGGGPVEQYF.

This clonotype occurred many times. The size of this beta chain means little, since it is a stray read in a library made for alpha chains. This rearrangement joins TRBV6-2 or TRBV6-3 to TRBJ1-1; no reliable D call. Germline lookup yields CDR1 MNHEY and CDR2 SVGEGT. CDR3 size: 12 residues. The V and J ends lost 1 base and 5 bases respectively, with 5 bases between them. The CDR3 here is CASSYWQTEAFF. The DNA of the CDR3 is TGTGCCAGCAGTTACTGGCAGACTGAAGCTTTCTTT.

This clonotype was counted ten times or more. This beta chain turned up in a library designed for alpha chains; as an off-target read, its abundance says little. The J gene is TRBJ1-5, the V gene TRBV28; D unclear. From germline, CDR1 is MDHEN and CDR2 SYDVKM. This CDR3 comprises 14 residues. Trimming took 3 bases from V and 7 from J, leaving 13 bases between them. Here the CDR3 DNA reads TGTGCCAGCAGTTTCCCCGGATCAGGACAGCCCCAGCATTTT. As protein: CASSFPGSGQPQHF.

This clonotype was counted only a few times. For a library built for alpha chains, this beta chain is a stray read; little rests on its size. V is TRBV11-2 and J is TRBJ2-5; no definite D call. Germline CDR1 SGHAT, CDR2 FQNNGV. The CDR3 totals 13 residues. The V and J ends lost 5 bases and 7 bases respectively, with 14 bases between them. CDR3 protein: CASSPRLGGTQYF. CDR3 coding DNA: TGTGCCAGCAGCCCTCGATTAGGCGGGACCCAGTACTTC.

As regards this clonotype: A library prepared for alpha chains yielded this beta chain as an off-target read; its size is of little meaning. The chain uses TRBV6-2 or TRBV6-3 and TRBJ2-7, with TRBD1 as a possible D gene (6 bases). The CDR3 length is 15 residues. CDR1 and CDR2 from the germline V gene are MNHEY and SVGEGT. V dropped 6 bases and J dropped 7 bases, with 22 bases sitting between them. The CDR3 bases are TGTGCCAGCAGGGACTCGAGGACAGCCCTTAAGGAGCAGTACTTC. Encoded protein: CASRDSRTALKEQYF.

There are many counts of this clonotype. A library made for alpha chains picked up this beta chain off target, so its size means little. V and J are TRBV28 and TRBJ2-2; no firm D call. The CDR3 is made up of 15 amino acids. CDR1 and CDR2 from the germline V gene are MDHEN and SYDVKM. Trimming left V 4 bases short and J 0 bases short, with 9 bases between. CDR3 in amino acids: CASSSPPTNTGELFF. In DNA, the CDR3 is TGTGCCAGCAGTTCCCCCCCCACGAACACCGGGGAGCTGTTTTTT.

A note on this clonotype: This beta chain is a stray sequence in a library constructed for alpha chains; its clone size is not meaningful. V and J are TRBV7-6 and TRBJ1-2, with 7 positions matching TRBD1. This CDR3 comprises 20 residues. Germline V lookup: CDR1 SGHVS, CDR2 FNYEAQ. V lost 6 bases and J lost 0; bases outside the gene matches: 22. CDR3 protein: CASRGPSLFRTGRTNYGYTF. The DNA for the CDR3 is TGTGCCAGCAGGGGTCCTTCTTTGTTCCGGACAGGTCGGACTAACTATGGCTACACCTTC.

Comments on this clonotype: The library was prepared for alpha chains; this beta chain is a stray read, so its frequency means little. V is TRBV7-2 and J is TRBJ2-7; 9 bases are shared with TRBD1. J gave up 5 bases and V 4 bases, and 12 bases lay outside the gene matches. Germline V gene sequence: CDR1 SGHTA, CDR2 FQGNSA. The CDR3 sequence is 16 residues long. The CDR3 protein is CASSYLAGTGSHEQYF. CDR3 in DNA: TGTGCCAGCAGCTACCTAGCCGGGACAGGGTCCCACGAGCAGTACTTC.

Notes on this clonotype: The size of this beta chain means little, since it is a stray read in a library made for alpha chains. J is TRBJ2-5 and V is TRBV7-9; D is perhaps TRBD1 (5 bases). Trimming left V 0 bases short and J 5 bases short, with 7 bases between. Germline V gene data show CDR1 as SEHNR and CDR2 as FQNEAQ (reference sequence). CDR3 length: 13 residues. CDR3 amino acids: CASSLAGVETQYF. CDR3 bases: TGTGCCAGCAGCTTAGCAGGGGTGGAGACCCAGTACTTC.

The table lists this clonotype with many counts. In a library made to pick up alpha chains, this beta chain is a stray read with a size that means little. V usage is TRBV6-1 and J usage is TRBJ1-2; D is possibly TRBD1 (5 bases). The CDR3 spans 12 residues. V lost 6 bases to trimming and J lost 5 bases, with 10 bases between them. CDR1 and CDR2 from the germline V gene are MNHNS and SASEGT. The CDR3 DNA reads as TGTGCCAGCAGGAGGGCAGGGTATGGCTACACCTTC. It encodes CASRRAGYGYTF.

For this clonotype: Within a library made for alpha chains, this beta chain is off target, and its count is uninformative. This CDR3 is CSAPKGVNEQFF. DNA for the CDR3: TGCAGTGCTCCAAAGGGGGTTAATGAGCAGTTCTTC. The gene calls are TRBV20-1 and TRBJ2-1, with a tentative D call TRBD1 (6 bases). V shed 5 bases and J shed 7 bases, with 12 bases lying between them. This CDR3 spans 12 amino acids. The germline V gene encodes CDR1 DFQATT and CDR2 SNEGSKA (reference sequence).

By share, this clonotype counts as large. Since the library was made to target alpha chains, this beta chain is a stray read and its abundance is not meaningful. V usage is TRBV4-3 and J usage is TRBJ2-5; D not certain. The CDR3 totals 13 residues. Germline loops: CDR1 LGHNA, CDR2 YSLEER. Trimming removed 5 bases at V and 1 base at J, with 8 bases between. The CDR3 bases are TGCGCCAGCAGCTCACATCCCCAAGAGACCCAGTACTTC. Translation gives CASSSHPQETQYF.

The sample holds many counts of this clonotype. This beta chain was picked up by a library intended for alpha chains and is off target, so its count carries little meaning. The DNA for the CDR3 is TGCGCCAGCAGCCAGCTTGCTAGAGGGAGCTCCTACGAGCAGTACTTC. It yields the protein CASSQLARGSSYEQYF. J is TRBJ2-7 and V is TRBV5-1, with a tentative D call TRBD2 (5 bases). The CDR3 has 16 amino acids. Trimming took 4 bases from V and 0 from J, leaving 17 bases between them. The germline gives CDR1 SGHRS, CDR2 YFSETQ.

This clonotype was picked up many times. Since the library was made to target alpha chains, this beta chain is a stray read and its abundance is not meaningful. The V call is TRBV7-9, the J call TRBJ2-2, with TRBD2 matching 9 bases. Trimming removed 2 bases from V and 1 base from J; junction bases left unmatched: 2. Germline V CDR1 and CDR2: SEHNR, FQNEAQ (reference sequence). The CDR3 is 16 amino acids. The CDR3 here is CASSLLAGQNTGELFF. The DNA for the CDR3 is TGTGCCAGCAGCTTACTAGCGGGGCAGAACACCGGGGAGCTGTTTTTT.

This clonotype was counted at least ten times. Because the library targeted alpha chains, this beta chain is an off-target read whose size means little. The J gene is TRBJ2-6, the V gene TRBV7-9; the D is unclear. This CDR3 contains 16 residues. V gave up 7 bases and J gave up 0 bases, with 13 bases separating them. The germline V gene encodes CDR1 SEHNR and CDR2 FQNEAQ (reference sequence). CDR3 sequence reads: CASIRSEYSGANVLTF. DNA for the CDR3: TGTGCCAGCATTCGGAGCGAGTACTCTGGGGCCAACGTCCTGACTTTC.